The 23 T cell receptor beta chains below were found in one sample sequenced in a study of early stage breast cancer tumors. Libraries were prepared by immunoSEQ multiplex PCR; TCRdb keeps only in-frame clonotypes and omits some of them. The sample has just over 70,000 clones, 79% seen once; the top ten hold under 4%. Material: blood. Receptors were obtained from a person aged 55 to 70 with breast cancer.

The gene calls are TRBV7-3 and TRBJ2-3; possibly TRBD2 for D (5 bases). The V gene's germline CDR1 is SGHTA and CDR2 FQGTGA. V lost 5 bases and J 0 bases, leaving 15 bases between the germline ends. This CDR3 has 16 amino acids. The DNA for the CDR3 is TGTGCCAGCAGCCCCGTCCCGGGGAGAAGCACAGATACGCAGTATTTT. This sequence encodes CASSPVPGRSTDTQYF.

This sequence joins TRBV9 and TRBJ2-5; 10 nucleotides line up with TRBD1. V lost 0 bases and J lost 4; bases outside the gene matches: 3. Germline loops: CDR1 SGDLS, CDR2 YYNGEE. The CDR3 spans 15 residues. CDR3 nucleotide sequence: TGTGCCAGCAGCGTAGGGGACAGGGGTCGAGAGACCCAGTACTTC. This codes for CASSVGDRGRETQYF.

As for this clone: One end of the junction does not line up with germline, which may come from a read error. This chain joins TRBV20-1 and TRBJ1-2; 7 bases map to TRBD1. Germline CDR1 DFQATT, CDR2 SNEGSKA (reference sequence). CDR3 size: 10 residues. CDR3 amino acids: CSAGGRDRAF. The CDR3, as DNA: TGCAGTGCGGGAGGTCGGGACAGAGCTTTC.

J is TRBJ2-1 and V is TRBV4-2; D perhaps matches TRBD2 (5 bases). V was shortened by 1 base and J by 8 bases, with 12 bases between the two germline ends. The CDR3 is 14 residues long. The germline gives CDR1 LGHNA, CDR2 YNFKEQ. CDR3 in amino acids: CASSQVSAADEQFF. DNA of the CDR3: TGTGCCAGCAGCCAAGTTTCAGCGGCCGATGAGCAGTTCTTC.

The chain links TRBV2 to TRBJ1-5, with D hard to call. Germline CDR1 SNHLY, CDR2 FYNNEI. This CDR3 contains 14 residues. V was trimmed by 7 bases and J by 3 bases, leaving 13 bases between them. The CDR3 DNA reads TGTGCCAGCAAAGGGCCGGGGTTCAATCAGCCCCAGCATTTT. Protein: CASKGPGFNQPQHF.

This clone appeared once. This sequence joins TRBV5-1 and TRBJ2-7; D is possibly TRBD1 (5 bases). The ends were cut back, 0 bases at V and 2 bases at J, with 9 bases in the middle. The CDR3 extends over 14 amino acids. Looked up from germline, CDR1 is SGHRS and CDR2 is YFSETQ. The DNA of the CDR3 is TGCGCCAGCAGCTTGGCGACAGTAACCTACGAGCAGTACTTC. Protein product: CASSLATVTYEQYF. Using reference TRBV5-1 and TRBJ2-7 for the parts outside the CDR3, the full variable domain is KAGVTQTPRYLIKTRGQQVTLSCSPISGHRSVSWYQQTPGQGLQFLFEYFSETQRNKGNFPGRFSGRQFSNSRSEMNVSTLELGDSALYLCASSLATVTYEQYFGPGTRLTVT.

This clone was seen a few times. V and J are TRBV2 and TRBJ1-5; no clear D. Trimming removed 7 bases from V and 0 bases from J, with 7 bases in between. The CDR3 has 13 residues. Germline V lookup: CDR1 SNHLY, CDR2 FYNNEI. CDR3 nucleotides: TGTGCCAGCAACAGCAATAGCAATCAGCCCCAGCATTTT. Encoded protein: CASNSNSNQPQHF. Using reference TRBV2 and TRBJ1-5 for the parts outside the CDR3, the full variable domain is EPEVTQTPSHQVTQMGQEVILRCVPISNHLYFYWYRQILGQKVEFLVSFYNNEISEKSEIFDDQFSVERPDGSNFTLKIRSTKLEDSAMYFCASNSNSNQPQHFGDGTRLSIL.

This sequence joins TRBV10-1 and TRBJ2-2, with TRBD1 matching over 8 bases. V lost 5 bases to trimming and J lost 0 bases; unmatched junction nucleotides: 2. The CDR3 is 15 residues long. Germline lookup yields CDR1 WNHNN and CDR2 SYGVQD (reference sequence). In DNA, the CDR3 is TGCGCCAGCAGTCACAGGGGGACGAACACCGGGGAGCTGTTTTTT. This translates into CASSHRGTNTGELFF.

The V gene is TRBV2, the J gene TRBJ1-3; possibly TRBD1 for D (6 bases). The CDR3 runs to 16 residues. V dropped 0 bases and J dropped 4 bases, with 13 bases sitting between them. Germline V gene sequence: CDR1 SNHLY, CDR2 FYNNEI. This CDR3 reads CASSEAGRGSGNTIYF. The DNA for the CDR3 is TGTGCCAGCAGTGAAGCCGGCAGGGGTAGCGGAAACACCATATATTTT.

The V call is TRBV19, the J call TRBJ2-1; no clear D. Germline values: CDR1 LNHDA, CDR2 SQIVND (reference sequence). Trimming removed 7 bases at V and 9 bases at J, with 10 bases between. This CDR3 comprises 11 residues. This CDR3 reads CASTRDGEQFF. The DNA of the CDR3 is TGTGCCAGTACGAGAGACGGTGAGCAGTTCTTC.

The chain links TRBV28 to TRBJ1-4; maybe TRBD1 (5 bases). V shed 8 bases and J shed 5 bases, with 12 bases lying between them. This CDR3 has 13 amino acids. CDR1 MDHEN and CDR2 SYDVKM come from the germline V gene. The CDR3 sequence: CASSTDRNEKLFF. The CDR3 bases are TGTGCCAGCTCGACAGACAGAAATGAAAAACTGTTTTTT.

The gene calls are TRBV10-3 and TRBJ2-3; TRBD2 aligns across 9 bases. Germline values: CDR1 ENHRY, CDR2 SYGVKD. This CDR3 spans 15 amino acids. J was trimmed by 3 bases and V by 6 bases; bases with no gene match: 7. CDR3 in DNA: TGTGCCATCAGCTCAGCGGGAGGAGGGACAGATACGCAGTATTTT. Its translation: CAISSAGGGTDTQYF.

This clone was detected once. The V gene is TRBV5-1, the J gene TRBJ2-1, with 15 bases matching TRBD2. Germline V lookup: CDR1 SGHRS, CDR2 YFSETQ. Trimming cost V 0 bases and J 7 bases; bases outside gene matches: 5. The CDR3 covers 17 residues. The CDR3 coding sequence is TGCGCCAGCAGCTTGGGTAGGACTAGCGGGAGGGAGAATGAGCAGTTCTTC. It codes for CASSLGRTSGRENEQFF.

CDR3 nucleotides: TGTGCCAGCAGTTTGGAGGGACAGGGGTCTTTCTCTGGAAACACCATATATTTT. Translated, it gives CASSLEGQGSFSGNTIYF. J is TRBJ1-3 and V is TRBV27; 10 bases are shared with TRBD1. Trimming took 3 bases from V and 0 from J; bases not matched to a gene: 8. CDR1 is MNHEY, CDR2 SMNVEV, per germline (reference sequence). CDR3 length: 18 amino acids.

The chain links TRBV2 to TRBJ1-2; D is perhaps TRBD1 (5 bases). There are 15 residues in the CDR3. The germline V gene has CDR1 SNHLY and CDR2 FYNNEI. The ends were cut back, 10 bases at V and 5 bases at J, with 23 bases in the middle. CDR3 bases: TGTGCCACCGCACAGGATATCACCCTCCTATATGGCTACACCTTC. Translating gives CATAQDITLLYGYTF.

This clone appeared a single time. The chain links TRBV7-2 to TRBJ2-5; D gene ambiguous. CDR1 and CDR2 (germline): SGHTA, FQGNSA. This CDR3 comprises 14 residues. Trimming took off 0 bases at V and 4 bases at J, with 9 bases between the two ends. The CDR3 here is CASSLASPGETQYF. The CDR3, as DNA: TGTGCCAGCAGCTTAGCCTCTCCGGGAGAGACCCAGTACTTC. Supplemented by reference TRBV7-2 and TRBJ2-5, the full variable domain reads GAGVSQSPSNKVTEKGKDVELRCDPISGHTALYWYRQSLGQGLEFLIYFQGNSAPDKSGLPSDRFSAERTGGSVSTLTIQRTQQEDSAVYLCASSLASPGETQYFGPGTRLLVL.

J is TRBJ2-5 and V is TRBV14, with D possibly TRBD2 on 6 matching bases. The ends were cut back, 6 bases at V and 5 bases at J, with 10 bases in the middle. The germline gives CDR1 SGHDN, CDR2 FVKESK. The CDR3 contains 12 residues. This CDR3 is CASSPGSETQYF. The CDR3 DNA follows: TGTGCCAGCAGTCCCGGGAGCGAGACCCAGTACTTC.

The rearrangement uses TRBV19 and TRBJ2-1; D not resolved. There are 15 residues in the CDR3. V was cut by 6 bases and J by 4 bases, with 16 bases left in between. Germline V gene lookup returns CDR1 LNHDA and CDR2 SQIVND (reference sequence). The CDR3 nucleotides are TGTGCCAGTAGCATCTTGGCGGTTCGATACAATGAGCAGTTCTTC. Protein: CASSILAVRYNEQFF.

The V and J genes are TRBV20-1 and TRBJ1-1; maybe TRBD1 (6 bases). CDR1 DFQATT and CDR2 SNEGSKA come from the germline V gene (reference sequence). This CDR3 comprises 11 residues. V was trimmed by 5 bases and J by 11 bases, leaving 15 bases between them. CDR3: CSAFLTGLAFF. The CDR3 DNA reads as TGCAGTGCTTTTTTGACAGGTTTGGCTTTCTTT.

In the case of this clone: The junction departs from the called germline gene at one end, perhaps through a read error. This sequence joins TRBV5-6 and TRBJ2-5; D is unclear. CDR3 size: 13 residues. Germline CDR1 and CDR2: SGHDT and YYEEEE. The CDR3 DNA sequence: TGTGCCAGCAGCTTGGGACCTCAAGGGACCCAGTACTTC. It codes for CASSLGPQGTQYF.

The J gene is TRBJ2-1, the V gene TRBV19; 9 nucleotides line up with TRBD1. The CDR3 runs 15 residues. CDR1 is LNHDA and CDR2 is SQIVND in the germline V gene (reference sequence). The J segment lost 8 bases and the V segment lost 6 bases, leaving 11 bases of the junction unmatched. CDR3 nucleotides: TGTGCCAGTAGCTTTCCGGGACAGGGTAGCGATGAGCAGTTCTTC. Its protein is CASSFPGQGSDEQFF.

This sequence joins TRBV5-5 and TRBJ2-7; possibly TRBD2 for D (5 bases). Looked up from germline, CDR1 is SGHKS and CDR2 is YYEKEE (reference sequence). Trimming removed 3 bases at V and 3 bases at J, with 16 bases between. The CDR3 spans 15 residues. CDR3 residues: CASSSGSQVRYEQYF. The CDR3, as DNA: TGTGCCAGCAGCTCGGGGAGCCAGGTACGCTACGAGCAGTACTTC.

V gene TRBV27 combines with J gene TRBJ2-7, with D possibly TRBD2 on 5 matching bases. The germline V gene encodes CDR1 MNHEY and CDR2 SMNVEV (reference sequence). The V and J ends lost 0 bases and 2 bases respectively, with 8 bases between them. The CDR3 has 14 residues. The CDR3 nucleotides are TGTGCCAGCAGTTTATCGAGGGCCGCCTACGAGCAGTACTTC. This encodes CASSLSRAAYEQYF.